The entry below describes one T cell receptor (beta chain). This clonotype was counted at least ten times. Its antigen is not yet known. The sample holds no much larger clone one base away, and base qualities are not on file. The data originate from a study of T cells in Graves' hyperthyroidism and ophthalmopathy (dated by TCRdb to about 2019). Concerning the study at large: Peripheral blood samples were taken at initial diagnosis, before any treatment was given. Prospective prediction of ophthalmopathy was tested in an independent validation cohort of approximately 18 hyperthyroidism patients and around 16 patients who later progressed to ophthalmopathy. Thyroid tissue and blood T-cell repertoires from six Graves' hyperthyroidism patients were also compared in the study. A discovery cohort of about 100 patients, 43 with Graves' ophthalmopathy and about 58 with stable Graves' hyperthyroidism, was used to find distinguishing TCR V-J signatures. TCR Vbeta CDR3 sequencing of 120 to 150 peripheral blood samples (about 45 ophthalmopathy, 75 hyperthyroidism and some 17 progressor patients) is reported in the paper. The 100 discovery patients were divided at random into training and test sets in a 7:3 ratio. After blood sampling, hyperthyroidism patients were treated with methimazole at a starting dose of 30 mg daily, and ophthalmopathy patients were treated with high-dose intravenous methylprednisolone. The research as a whole found: No statistical method was used to fix the sample size in advance, and group allocation was not hidden from the investigators. In validation, progression to ophthalmopathy was predicted by the model with around 71% sensitivity and under 85% specificity, a median of 6.5 months before onset. In cross-validation, a model built on a 13 V-J signature told ophthalmopathy apart from stable hyperthyroidism with 85% to 90% sensitivity and roughly 83% specificity, and in testing the same model reached 80%/75%. Most expanded thyroid clonotypes (frequency above 0.001) were also detected in blood, a finding suggesting that blood repertoires may reflect thyroid immune responses.

Stable Graves' hyperthyroidism was defined as no progression to ophthalmopathy during 18 months of follow-up. Hyperthyroidism patients were newly diagnosed, with disease duration under 2 months, and aged 18 to 65 years. Exclusion was applied to patients with uncontrolled infections, other autoimmune diseases, pregnancy or lactation. Clinical symptoms, serum thyroxine and TRAb, thyroid ultrasound, and orbital computed tomography formed the basis for the diagnoses. PBMCs were isolated from about 9.2 ml of fresh peripheral blood by Ficoll-Paque density gradient centrifugation. Trizol reagent was used to extract total RNA, and RNA quality was then checked on an Agilent 2100 Bioanalyzer. TCR beta CDR3 regions were amplified from RNA transcripts. The first round of RT-PCR for the TCR CDR3 was performed with the HTBI primer set and the Qiagen OneStep RT-PCR kit. The libraries were constructed in a second round of multiplex PCR and then size-selected and purified. The libraries were sequenced on an Illumina HiSeq2000 using paired-end 100 bp reads. The authors processed their data as follows. Raw data were processed with SOAPnuke, discarding reads with adapters, uncalled bases, mean Phred below 15, or no exact constant-primer or identifier match. High-quality paired reads were merged with COPE v1.2.5, and unique nucleotide sequences were defined as clonotypes. MiTCR v1.1 was used to align the clonotypes against IMGT TRBV, TRBD and TRBJ reference segments. Only V-J combinations with frequency above 0.0001, covering roughly 99% of repertoires, were analysed. A TCS score was defined as the ratio between F50 (clonal expansion) and ExV (chaos), using BLOSUM62-based TCRdist between CDR3 peptides within each V-J. Welch's t-statistics and random forest reduced some 510 V-J features to 10 to 15, which were used in a naive Bayes classifier (R e1071). TCRdb trimmed the raw reads at Q25, called clones with MiXCR and kept productive beta chains. Rows are unified per CDR3 protein, each entry keeping the most common DNA and genes. It is TCRdb's table, rather than the study itself, that gives the V and J calls and clone size. The sample has 300,000 or so distinct CDR3 sequences on record, 15% to 20% of them singletons. Approximately 31% of the sample rests with the top ten.

Trimming removed 5 bases from V and 12 bases from J, leaving 14 bases between the germline ends. The CDR3, cysteine through phenylalanine, is 12 amino acids long. The kept DNA is CDR3 alone, 36 bases in frame from the first base. For CDR1 and CDR2, the germline V gene (reference sequence) lists MNHEY and SMNVEV. The TCR sequence derives from a man aged 30-40 years with Graves' hyperthyroidism. The sequence joins TRBV27 to TRBJ2-1; no D gene call is confident. The specimen was blood. The CDR3 region has the sequence CASSPSGSGQFF. The base sequence is TGTGCCAGCAGTCCCTCTGGCTCGGGGCAGTTCTTC.